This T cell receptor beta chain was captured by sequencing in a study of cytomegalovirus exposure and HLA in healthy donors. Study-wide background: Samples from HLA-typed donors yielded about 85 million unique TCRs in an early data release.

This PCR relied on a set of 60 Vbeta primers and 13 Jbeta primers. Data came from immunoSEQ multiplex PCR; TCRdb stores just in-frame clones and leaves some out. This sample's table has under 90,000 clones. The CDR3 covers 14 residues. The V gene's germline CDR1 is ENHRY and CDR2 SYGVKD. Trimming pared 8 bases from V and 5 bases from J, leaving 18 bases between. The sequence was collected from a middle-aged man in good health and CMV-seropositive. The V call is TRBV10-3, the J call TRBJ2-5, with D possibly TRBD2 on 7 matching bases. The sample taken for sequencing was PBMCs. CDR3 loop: CAISLVGGGETQYF. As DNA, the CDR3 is TGTGCCATCTCCTTAGTGGGAGGGGGGGAGACCCAGTACTTC.